This T cell receptor beta chain was captured in a study of beta chain features in type 1 diabetes. Germline lookup yields CDR1 SGHTA and CDR2 FQGNSA. The length of the CDR3 is 13 residues. V was clipped by 2 bases and J by 5 bases, with 9 bases between them. TCRB transcripts that were expressed got sequenced, as all of the isolated RNA had been reverse transcribed. Assay used: immunoSEQ multiplex PCR; TCRdb lists only in-frame clones, some missing. The repertoire holds about 660,000 clones, with over 12% as singletons. In this sample, this clone turned up a few times. The antigen is unknown. Other DNA sequences of this sample code for an identical CDR3. Study-wide results and caveats: TCRB CDR3s from Type 1 diabetes patients were moderately but significantly shorter in all four CD4+ subsets.

This chain links TRBV7-2 with TRBJ2-5; weak D call: TRBD1 (5 bases). This receptor was taken from a man aged 18 to 30 with type 1 diabetes. The sample taken for sequencing was naive CD4+ T cells from blood. CDR3 in amino acids: CASSLQGRETQYF. The DNA of the CDR3 is TGTGCCAGCAGCTTACAGGGCCGGGAGACCCAGTACTTC.